What follows is one T cell receptor beta chain and its context. The junction had 0 bases not matched to a gene; V was cut back by 4 bases and J by 1 base. The V gene's germline CDR1 is SEHNR and CDR2 FQNEAQ (reference sequence). The CDR3 has 14 residues. The data were taken from a study of blood T cell repertoires in COVID-19. Sequenced by immunoSEQ multiplex PCR; TCRdb stores in-frame clones only, minus some. The sample consists of approximately 250,000 clones, roughly 88% of them appearing once. The V and J genes are TRBV7-9 and TRBJ2-3, with 9 bases aligning to TRBD2. Material: PBMCs or T cells enriched from blood (not recorded which). This TCR came from a woman between 40 and 50 years old who had been exposed to COVID-19. The CDR3 loop is CASSSSGGTDTQYF. The CDR3, as DNA: TGTGCCAGCAGCTCTAGCGGGGGCACAGATACGCAGTATTTT.